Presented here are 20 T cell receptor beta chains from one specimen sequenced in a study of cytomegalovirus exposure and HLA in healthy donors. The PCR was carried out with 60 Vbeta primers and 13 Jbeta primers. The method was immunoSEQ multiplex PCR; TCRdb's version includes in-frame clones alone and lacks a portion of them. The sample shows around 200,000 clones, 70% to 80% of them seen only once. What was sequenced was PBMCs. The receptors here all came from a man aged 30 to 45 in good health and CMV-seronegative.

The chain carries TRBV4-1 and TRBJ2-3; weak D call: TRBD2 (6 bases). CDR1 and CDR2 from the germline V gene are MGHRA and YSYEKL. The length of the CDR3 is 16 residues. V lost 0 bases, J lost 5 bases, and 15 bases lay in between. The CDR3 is CASSQDRTGVIDTQYF. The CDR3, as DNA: TGCGCCAGCAGCCAAGATCGGACGGGAGTGATAGATACGCAGTATTTT.

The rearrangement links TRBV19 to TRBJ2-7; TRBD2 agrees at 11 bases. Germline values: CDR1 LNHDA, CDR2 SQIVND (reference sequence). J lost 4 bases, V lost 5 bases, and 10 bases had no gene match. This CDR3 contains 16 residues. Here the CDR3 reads CASSEVTSGRMYEQYF. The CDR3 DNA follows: TGTGCCAGTAGTGAAGTCACTAGCGGGAGAATGTACGAGCAGTACTTC. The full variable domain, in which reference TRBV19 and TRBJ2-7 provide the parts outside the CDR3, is DGGITQSPKYLFRKEGQNVTLSCEQNLNHDAMYWYRQDPGQGLRLIYYSQIVNDFQKGDIAEGYSVSREKKESFPLTVTSAQKNPTAFYLCASSEVTSGRMYEQYFGPGTRLTVT.

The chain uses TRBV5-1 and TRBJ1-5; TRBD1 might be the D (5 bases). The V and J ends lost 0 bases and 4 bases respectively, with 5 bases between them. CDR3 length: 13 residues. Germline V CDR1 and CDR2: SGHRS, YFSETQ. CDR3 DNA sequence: TGCGCCAGCAGCTTGGCAGGGAATCAGCCCCAGCATTTT. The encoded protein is CASSLAGNQPQHF.

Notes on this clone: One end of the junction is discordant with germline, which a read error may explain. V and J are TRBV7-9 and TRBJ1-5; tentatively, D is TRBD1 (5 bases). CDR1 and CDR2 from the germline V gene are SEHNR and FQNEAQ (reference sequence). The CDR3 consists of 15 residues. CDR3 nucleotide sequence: TGTGCCAGCAGCTTTGGGGCCTATAGCAATCAGTCCCAGCATTTT. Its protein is CASSFGAYSNQSQHF.

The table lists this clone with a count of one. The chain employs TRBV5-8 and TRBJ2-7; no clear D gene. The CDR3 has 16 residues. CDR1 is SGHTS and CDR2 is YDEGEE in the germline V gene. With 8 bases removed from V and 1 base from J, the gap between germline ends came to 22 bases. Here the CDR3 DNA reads TGTGCCAGTACGCAGAGGCATTCTACCCTATCCTACGAGCAGTACTTC. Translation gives CASTQRHSTLSYEQYF.

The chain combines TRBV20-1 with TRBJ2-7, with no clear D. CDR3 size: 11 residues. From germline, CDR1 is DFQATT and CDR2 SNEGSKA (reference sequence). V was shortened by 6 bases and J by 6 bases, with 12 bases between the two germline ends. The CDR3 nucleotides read TGCAGTGCCATCGAGTCCGGCGAGCAGTACTTC. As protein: CSAIESGEQYF.

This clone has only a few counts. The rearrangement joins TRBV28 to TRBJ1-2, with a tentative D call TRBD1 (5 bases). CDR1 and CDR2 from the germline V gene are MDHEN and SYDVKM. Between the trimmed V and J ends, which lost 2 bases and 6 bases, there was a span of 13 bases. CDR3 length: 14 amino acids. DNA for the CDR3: TGTGCCAGCAGTTTAACGGGGGTAGGGGATGGCTACACCTTC. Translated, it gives CASSLTGVGDGYTF.

CDR3 protein: CASSLSGSSYNEQFF. In DNA, the CDR3 is TGTGCCAGCAGTCTTAGCGGGAGCTCCTACAATGAGCAGTTCTTC. The chain combines TRBV7-9 with TRBJ2-1, with 9 bases identical to TRBD2. In germline, CDR1 is SEHNR, CDR2 FQNEAQ (reference sequence). V was pared by 6 bases and J by 0 bases, with 3 bases of the junction left unmatched. The CDR3 is 15 residues long.

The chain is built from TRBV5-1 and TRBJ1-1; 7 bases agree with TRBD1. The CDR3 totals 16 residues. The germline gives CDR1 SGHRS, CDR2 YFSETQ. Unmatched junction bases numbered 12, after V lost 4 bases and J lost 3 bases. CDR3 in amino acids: CASSRGGAGPHTEAFF. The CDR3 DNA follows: TGCGCCAGCAGCCGAGGGGGCGCGGGTCCGCACACTGAAGCTTTCTTT.

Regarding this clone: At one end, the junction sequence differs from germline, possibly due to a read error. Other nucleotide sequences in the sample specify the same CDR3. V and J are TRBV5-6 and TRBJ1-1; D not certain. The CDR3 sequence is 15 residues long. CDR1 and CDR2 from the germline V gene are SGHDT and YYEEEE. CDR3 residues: CASSPPRVGNTEAFF. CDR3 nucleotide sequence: TGCGCCAGCAGCCCCCCCCGGGTAGGGAACACTGAAGCTTTCTTT.

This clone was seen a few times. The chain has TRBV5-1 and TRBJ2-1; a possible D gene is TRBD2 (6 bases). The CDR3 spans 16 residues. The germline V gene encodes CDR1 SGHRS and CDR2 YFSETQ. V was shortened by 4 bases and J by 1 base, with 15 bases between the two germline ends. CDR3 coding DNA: TGCGCCAGCAGCGCCTATGCAGGAGGGTCCTACAATGAGCAGTTCTTC. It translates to CASSAYAGGSYNEQFF. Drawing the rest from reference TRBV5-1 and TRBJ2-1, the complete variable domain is KAGVTQTPRYLIKTRGQQVTLSCSPISGHRSVSWYQQTPGQGLQFLFEYFSETQRNKGNFPGRFSGRQFSNSRSEMNVSTLELGDSALYLCASSAYAGGSYNEQFFGPGTRLTVL.

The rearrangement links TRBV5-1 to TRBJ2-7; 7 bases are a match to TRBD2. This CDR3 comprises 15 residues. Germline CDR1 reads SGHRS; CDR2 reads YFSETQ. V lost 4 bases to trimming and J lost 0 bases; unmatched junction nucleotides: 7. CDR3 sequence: CASSRDGGSSYEQYF. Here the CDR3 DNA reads TGCGCCAGCAGCCGAGACGGGGGGAGCTCCTACGAGCAGTACTTC.

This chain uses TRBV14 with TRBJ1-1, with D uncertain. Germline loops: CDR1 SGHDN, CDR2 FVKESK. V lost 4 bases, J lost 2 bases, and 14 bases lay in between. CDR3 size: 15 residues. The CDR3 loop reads CASSPRIVVNTEAFF. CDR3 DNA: TGTGCCAGCAGCCCTAGAATTGTCGTAAACACTGAAGCTTTCTTT.

The CDR3 coding sequence is TGTGCCAGTAGTATTAGTAGCGGGCTCTACGAGCAGTACTTC. Amino acids: CASSISSGLYEQYF. The chain employs TRBV19 and TRBJ2-7; 7 bases map to TRBD2. V was clipped by 3 bases and J by 3 bases; unmatched bases: 5. Germline V gene lookup returns CDR1 LNHDA and CDR2 SQIVND (reference sequence). This CDR3 spans 14 amino acids. The variable domain in full, completed from reference TRBV19 and TRBJ2-7, reads DGGITQSPKYLFRKEGQNVTLSCEQNLNHDAMYWYRQDPGQGLRLIYYSQIVNDFQKGDIAEGYSVSREKKESFPLTVTSAQKNPTAFYLCASSISSGLYEQYFGPGTRLTVT.

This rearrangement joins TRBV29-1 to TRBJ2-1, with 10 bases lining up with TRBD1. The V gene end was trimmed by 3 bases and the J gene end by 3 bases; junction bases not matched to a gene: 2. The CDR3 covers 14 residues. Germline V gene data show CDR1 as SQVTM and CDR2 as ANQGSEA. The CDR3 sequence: CSVEGQGNYNEQFF. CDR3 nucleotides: TGCAGCGTTGAGGGACAGGGGAACTACAATGAGCAGTTCTTC.

CDR3 DNA sequence: TGTGCCTGGACGGGGGGCGGGAGGGCCGCCGAGACCCAGTACTTC. Its translation: CAWTGGGRAAETQYF. The chain is built from TRBV30 and TRBJ2-5; TRBD2 matches 9 bases. This CDR3 contains 15 residues. Germline CDR1 and CDR2: GTSNPN and SVGIG (reference sequence). Losses at the gene ends were 4 bases for V and 5 bases for J; bases not matched to a gene: 11. Supplemented by reference TRBV30 and TRBJ2-5, the full variable domain reads SQTIHQWPATLVQPVGSPLSLECTVEGTSNPNLYWYRQAAGRGLQLLFYSVGIGQISSEVPQNLSASRPQDRQFILSSKKLLLSDSGFYLCAWTGGGRAAETQYFGPGTRLLVL.

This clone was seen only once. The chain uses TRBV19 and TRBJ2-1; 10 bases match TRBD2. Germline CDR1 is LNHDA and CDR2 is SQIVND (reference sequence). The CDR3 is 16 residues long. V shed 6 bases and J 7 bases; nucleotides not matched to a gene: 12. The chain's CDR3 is CASSPDPSGSWNEQFF. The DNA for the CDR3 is TGTGCCAGTAGCCCTGACCCTAGCGGGAGCTGGAATGAGCAGTTCTTC.

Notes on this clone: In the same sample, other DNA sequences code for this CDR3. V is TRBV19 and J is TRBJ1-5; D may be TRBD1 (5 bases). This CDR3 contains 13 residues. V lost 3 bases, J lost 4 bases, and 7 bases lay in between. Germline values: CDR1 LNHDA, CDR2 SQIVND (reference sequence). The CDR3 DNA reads TGTGCCAGTAGTATTAGGGGTAATCAGCCCCAGCATTTT. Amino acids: CASSIRGNQPQHF. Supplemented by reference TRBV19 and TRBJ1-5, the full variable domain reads DGGITQSPKYLFRKEGQNVTLSCEQNLNHDAMYWYRQDPGQGLRLIYYSQIVNDFQKGDIAEGYSVSREKKESFPLTVTSAQKNPTAFYLCASSIRGNQPQHFGDGTRLSIL.

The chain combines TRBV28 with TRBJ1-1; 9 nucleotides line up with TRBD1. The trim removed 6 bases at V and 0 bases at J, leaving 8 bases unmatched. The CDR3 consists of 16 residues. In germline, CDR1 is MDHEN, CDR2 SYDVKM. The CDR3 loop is CASSPRDRVMNTEAFF. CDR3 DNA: TGTGCCAGCAGCCCCCGGGACAGGGTTATGAACACTGAAGCTTTCTTT.

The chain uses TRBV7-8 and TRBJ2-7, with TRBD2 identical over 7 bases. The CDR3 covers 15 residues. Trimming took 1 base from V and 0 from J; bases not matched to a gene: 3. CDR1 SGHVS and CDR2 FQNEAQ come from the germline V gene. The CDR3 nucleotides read TGTGCCAGCAGCTTAGTTCGGGAGGACTCCTACGAGCAGTACTTC. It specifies CASSLVREDSYEQYF.